A few counts support the clone carrying this T cell receptor beta chain. The sample originates from a study of sequential checkpoint blockade in melanoma. The overall study: Arm A got nivolumab then ipilimumab; arm B the reverse, 1:1.

The germline gives CDR1 SGHDN, CDR2 FVKESK. The germline V and J ends were trimmed by 4 bases and 3 bases, with 10 bases remaining between them. CDR3 length: 13 residues. As for treatment: randomized to nivolumab then ipilimumab (arm A) or the reverse (arm B). No patient had prior DNA-damaging chemotherapy. PBMC sorting kept live CD3+CD8+ cells without CD19 or CD56. Sequencing was performed with immunoSEQ multiplex PCR; in TCRdb, only in-frame clones are kept and a portion is missing. The sample includes about 9,100 clones, approximately 77% seen only once; the top ten take about a fifth. The sample in question was CD8+ T cells sorted from blood (inferred from file names), obtained from a patient given nivolumab and ipilimumab in sequence. The gene calls are TRBV14 and TRBJ2-7, with D uncertain. This receptor was identified in a human donor with melanoma. The CDR3: CASSLMSNYEQYF. The DNA for the CDR3 is TGTGCCAGCAGCCTAATGTCTAACTACGAGCAGTACTTC.